What follows is one T cell receptor beta chain and its context. Its antigen is as yet unknown. The sample originates from a study of cytomegalovirus exposure and HLA in healthy donors. Study-wide results and caveats: Later analysis reportedly placed an Asian-associated ancestry cluster below the roughly 690-donor mean in N-insertions. Several V segments, TRBV6-2 and TRBV6-3 among them, could not be told apart and were dropped.

The CDR3 loop spans 14 amino acids. Germline V gene data show CDR1 as MNHEY and CDR2 as SVGAGI. The V end was cut by 4 bases, the J end by 1 base, with 10 bases between. The PCR had 60 Vbeta and 13 Jbeta primers. Clones were read by immunoSEQ multiplex PCR, and TCRdb kept only the in-frame ones, dropping some. The sample holds about 160,000 clones, approximately 79% seen once. The chain has TRBV6-5 and TRBJ1-1; the D is unclear. The source is a man aged 35 to 55 in good health and CMV-seronegative. The material sequenced was PBMCs. CDR3 nucleotide sequence: TGTGCCAGCAGTTTAGGCCAGGAGAACACTGAAGCTTTCTTT. It yields the protein CASSLGQENTEAFF.